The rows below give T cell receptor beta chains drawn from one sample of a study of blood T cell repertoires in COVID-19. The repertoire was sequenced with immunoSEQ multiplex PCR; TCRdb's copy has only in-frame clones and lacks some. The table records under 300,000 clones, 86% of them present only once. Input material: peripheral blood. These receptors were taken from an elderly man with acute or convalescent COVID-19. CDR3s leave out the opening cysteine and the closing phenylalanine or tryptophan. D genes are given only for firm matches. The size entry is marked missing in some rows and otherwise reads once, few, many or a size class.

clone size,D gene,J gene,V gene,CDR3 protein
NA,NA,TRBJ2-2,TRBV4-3,ASSQQSVNTGELF
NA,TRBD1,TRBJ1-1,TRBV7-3,ASSLTGGMNTEAF
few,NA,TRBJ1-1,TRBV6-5,ASSPRTVLNTEAF
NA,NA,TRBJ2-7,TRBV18,ASSPRAGLGYEQY
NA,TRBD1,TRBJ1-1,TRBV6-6,ASRTSGGSMNTEAF
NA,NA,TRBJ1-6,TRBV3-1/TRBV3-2,ASSQDGGRGRSPLH
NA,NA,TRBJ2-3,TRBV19,ASSIRTVRDTQY
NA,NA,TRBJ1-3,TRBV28,ASSSPQVPPGNTIY
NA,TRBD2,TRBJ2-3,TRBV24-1,ATSDLLNSGRADTQY
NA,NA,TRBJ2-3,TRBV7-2,ASSPSGVGTDTQY
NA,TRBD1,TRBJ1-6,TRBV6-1,ASSPGTVNSPLH
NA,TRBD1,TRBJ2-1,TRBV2,ASTPQGDIIYNEQF
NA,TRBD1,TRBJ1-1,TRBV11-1,ASSLGQGMGTEAF
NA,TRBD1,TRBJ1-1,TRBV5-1,ASSPGQGNTEAF
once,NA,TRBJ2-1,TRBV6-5,ASRQASYNEQF
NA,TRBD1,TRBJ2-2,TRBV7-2,ASSFETGVVTGELF
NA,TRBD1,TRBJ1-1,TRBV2,ASGREGQSNTEAF
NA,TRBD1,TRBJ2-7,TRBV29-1,SVSGTGEQY
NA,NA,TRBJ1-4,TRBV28,ASSLPGQFNEKLF
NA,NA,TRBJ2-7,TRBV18,ASSPPDFPYEQY
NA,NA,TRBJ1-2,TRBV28,ASSPTTYYYGYT
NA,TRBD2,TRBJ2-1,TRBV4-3,ASSLVAGDYNEQF
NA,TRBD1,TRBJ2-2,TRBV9,ASSVGLGQGRTGELF
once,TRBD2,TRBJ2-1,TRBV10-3,AISEVGGGWIEQF
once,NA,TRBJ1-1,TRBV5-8,ASSLAGGGTEAF
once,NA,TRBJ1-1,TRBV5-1,ASSSGSRMNTEAF
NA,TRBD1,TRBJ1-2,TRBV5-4,ASSLGGQGNYGYT
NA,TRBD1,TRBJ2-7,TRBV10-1,ASSEGTGTLKQY
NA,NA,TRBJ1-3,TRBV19,ASSISSYGNTIY
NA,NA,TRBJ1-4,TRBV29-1,SVGGRDNEKLF
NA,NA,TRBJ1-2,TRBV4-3,ASSTQDSNYGYT
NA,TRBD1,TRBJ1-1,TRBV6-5,ASRHRGGTEAF